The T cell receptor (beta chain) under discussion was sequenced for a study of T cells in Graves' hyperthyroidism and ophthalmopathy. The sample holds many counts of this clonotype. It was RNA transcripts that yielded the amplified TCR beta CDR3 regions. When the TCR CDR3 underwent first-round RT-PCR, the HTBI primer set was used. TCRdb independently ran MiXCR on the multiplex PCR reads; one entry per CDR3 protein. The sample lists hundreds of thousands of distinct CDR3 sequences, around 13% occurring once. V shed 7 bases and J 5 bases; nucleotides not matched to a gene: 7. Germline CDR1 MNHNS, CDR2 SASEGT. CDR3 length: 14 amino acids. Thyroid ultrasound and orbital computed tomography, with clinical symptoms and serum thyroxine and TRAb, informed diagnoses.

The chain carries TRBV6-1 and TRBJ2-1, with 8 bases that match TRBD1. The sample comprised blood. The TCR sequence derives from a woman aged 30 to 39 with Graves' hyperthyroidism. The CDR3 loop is CASNWGQANNEQFF. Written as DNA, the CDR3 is TGTGCCAGCAATTGGGGACAGGCCAACAATGAGCAGTTCTTC.